The text below deals with one TCR beta chain. Its antigen is not known. The source of the sample is a study of T cell responses to AZD1222 COVID-19 vaccine. Turning to the study itself: Investigators merged groups given second doses at roughly 4 or roughly 12 weeks. Study-wide findings and caveats: At baseline, seropositivity was found in only six or seven AZD1222 recipients. Regions 160-218 and 743-854 dominated among vaccine-associated CD4 TCRs spanning spike.

This table comes from immunoSEQ multiplex PCR, and its TCRdb copy is limited to in-frame clones, with some not included. This sample has about 120,000 clones, with about 87% found just once. Sequenced here: peripheral blood, sampled on day 0 of AZD1222 vaccination. The source of this sequence is an adult in good health.

The CDR3 spells CASSLGAVPYGYTF. CDR3 bases: TGTGCCAGCAGTTTGGGGGCTGTTCCCTATGGCTACACCTTC. The J gene is TRBJ1-2, the V gene TRBV2; tentatively, D is TRBD1 (6 bases). Germline CDR1 is SNHLY and CDR2 is FYNNEI. The V end lost 5 bases, the J end lost 4 bases, and 14 bases lay between the germline ends. CDR3 length: 14 residues.